This T cell receptor beta chain came from a study of T cell changes during pregnancy in multiple sclerosis (dated by TCRdb to between 2018 and 2021). For the study in its entirety: The study looked at changes in the T cell repertoire across pregnancy in women with multiple sclerosis.

Library prep was done by the immunoSEQ multiplex PCR assay. The table was pulled from immuneACCESS by TCRdb, which kept in-frame rearrangements only. Such tables lose some clones; where checked, under half of the loss comes from unresolved V genes, and the rest has no known cause. This sample comprises some 85,000 clones, around 94% of them detected only once. Together, the top ten hold under 0.85% of the sample. The germline V gene (reference sequence) sets CDR1 to GTSNPN and CDR2 to SVGIG. Trimming accounts for 2 bases at V and 5 bases at J, while the number of junction bases matched to no gene is 4. Counted from cysteine to phenylalanine, this CDR3 has 15 amino acids. The CDR3 DNA has 45 bases and is translated from base 1. A note on this clone: Its antigen has not been determined. Base qualities are not provided; no much larger clone lies one nucleotide away.

This clonotype was sampled from a female donor with multiple sclerosis, enrolled in a pregnancy study. The sample was peripheral blood, taken in the third trimester of pregnancy. The chain is assembled from TRBV30 and TRBJ1-5, and TRBD1 matches 12 of the central bases. The sequence in DNA is TGTGCCTGGAGTCCCGGGACAGGGGGCGATCAGCCCCAGCATTTT. Translation gives CAWSPGTGGDQPQHF.